This T cell receptor (beta chain) emerged from a study of blood T cell repertoires in COVID-19. Libraries were prepared by immunoSEQ multiplex PCR; TCRdb keeps only in-frame clonotypes and omits some of them. The sample holds about 320,000 clones, approximately 90% seen once. The CDR3 has 14 amino acids. V gave up 0 bases and J gave up 4 bases, with 7 bases separating them. The germline V gene encodes CDR1 LNHNV and CDR2 YYDKDF (reference sequence). What was sequenced was PBMCs or T cells enriched from blood (not recorded which). The source is a woman aged 25 to 45 who had been exposed to COVID-19. The chain has TRBV15 and TRBJ1-3, with D hard to call. CDR3 bases: TGTGCCACCAGCAGAGATTCCGTGGGAAACACCATATATTTT. Amino acid sequence: CATSRDSVGNTIYF.